This paragraph reports one T cell receptor (beta chain). Its matching antigen is unknown. Sequencing was performed with immunoSEQ multiplex PCR; in TCRdb, only in-frame clones are kept and a portion is missing. The table lists more than 200,000 clones, 90% of them singletons. These donors were members of the roughly 120-subject validation cohort, a group separate from the roughly 670-subject first cohort. These data are taken from a study of cytomegalovirus exposure and HLA in healthy donors. The J segment lost 5 bases and the V segment lost 7 bases, leaving 9 bases of the junction unmatched. This CDR3 region has 14 residues. CDR1 and CDR2 from the germline V gene are MNHNY and SVGAGI (reference sequence). Study-level results: First-cohort TCR clusters tended to co-occur in the approximately 130 validation repertoires, a later analysis found.

The sequencing sample was made of PBMCs. J is TRBJ2-7 and V is TRBV6-6, with TRBD2 identical over 9 bases. The sequence was obtained from a young woman in good health and CMV-seronegative. As DNA, the CDR3 is TGTGCCAGCAAAATTAGCGGGAGCGGCAACGAGCAGTACTTC. Residues: CASKISGSGNEQYF.